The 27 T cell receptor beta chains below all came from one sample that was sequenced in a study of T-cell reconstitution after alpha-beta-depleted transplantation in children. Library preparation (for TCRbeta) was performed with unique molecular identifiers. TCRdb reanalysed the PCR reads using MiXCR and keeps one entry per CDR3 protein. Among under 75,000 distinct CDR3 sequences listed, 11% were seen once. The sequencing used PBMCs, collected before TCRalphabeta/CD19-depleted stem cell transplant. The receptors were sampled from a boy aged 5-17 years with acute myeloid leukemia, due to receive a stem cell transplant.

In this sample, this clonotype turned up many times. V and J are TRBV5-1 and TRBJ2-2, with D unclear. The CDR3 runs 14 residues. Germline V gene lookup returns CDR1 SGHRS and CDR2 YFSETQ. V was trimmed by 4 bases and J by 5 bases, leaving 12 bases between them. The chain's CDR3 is CASSRTGPTGELFF. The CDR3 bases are TGCGCCAGCAGCCGAACCGGACCGACCGGGGAGCTGTTTTTT.

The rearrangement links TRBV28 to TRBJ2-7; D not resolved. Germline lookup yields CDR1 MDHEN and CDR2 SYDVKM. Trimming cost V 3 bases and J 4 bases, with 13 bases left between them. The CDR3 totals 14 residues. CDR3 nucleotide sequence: TGTGCCAGCAGTTTTGGGCTCCTCCCATACGAGCAGTACTTC. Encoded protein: CASSFGLLPYEQYF.

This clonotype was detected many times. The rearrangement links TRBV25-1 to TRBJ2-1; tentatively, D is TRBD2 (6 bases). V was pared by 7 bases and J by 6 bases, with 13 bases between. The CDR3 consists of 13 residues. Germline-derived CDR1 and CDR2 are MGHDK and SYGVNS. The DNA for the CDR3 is TGTGCCAGCATCAAGGGACTTAGCAATGAGCAGTTCTTC. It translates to CASIKGLSNEQFF.

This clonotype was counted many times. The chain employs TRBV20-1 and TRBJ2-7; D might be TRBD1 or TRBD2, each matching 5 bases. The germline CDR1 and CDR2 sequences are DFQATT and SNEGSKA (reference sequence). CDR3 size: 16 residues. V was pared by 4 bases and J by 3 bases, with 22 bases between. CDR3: CSAIRVMVGDLYEQYF. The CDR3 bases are TGCAGTGCTATACGAGTGATGGTTGGGGACCTCTACGAGCAGTACTTC.

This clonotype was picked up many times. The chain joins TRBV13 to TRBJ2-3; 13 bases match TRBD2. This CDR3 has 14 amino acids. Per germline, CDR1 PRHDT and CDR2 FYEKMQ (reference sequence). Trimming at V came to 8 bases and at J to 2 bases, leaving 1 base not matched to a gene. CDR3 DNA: TGTGCCAGCGGGACTAGCGGGACCACAGATACGCAGTATTTT. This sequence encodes CASGTSGTTDTQYF.

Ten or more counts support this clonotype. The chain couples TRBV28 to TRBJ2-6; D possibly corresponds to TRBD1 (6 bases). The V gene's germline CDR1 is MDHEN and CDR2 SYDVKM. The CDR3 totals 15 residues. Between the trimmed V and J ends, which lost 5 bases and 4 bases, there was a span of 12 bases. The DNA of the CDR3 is TGTGCCAGCAGTCTTTGGACAGACGGGGCCAACGTCCTGACTTTC. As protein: CASSLWTDGANVLTF. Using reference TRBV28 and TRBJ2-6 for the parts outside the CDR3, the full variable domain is DVKVTQSSRYLVKRTGEKVFLECVQDMDHENMFWYRQDPGLGLRLIYFSYDVKMKEKGDIPEGYSVSREKKERFSLILESASTNQTSMYLCASSLWTDGANVLTFGAGSRLTVL.

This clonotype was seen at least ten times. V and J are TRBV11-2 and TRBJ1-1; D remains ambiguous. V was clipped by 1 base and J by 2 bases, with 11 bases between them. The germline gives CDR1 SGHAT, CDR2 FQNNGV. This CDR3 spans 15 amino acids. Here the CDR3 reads CASSLAPRANTEAFF. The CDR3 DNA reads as TGTGCCAGCAGCTTAGCCCCTAGGGCCAACACTGAAGCTTTCTTT.

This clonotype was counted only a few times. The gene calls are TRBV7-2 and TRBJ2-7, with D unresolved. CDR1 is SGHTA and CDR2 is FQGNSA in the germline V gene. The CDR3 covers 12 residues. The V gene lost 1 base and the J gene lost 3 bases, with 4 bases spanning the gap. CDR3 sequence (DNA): TGTGCCAGCAGCTTAGGAGTCTACGAGCAGTACTTC. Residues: CASSLGVYEQYF. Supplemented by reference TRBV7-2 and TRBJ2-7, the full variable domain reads GAGVSQSPSNKVTEKGKDVELRCDPISGHTALYWYRQSLGQGLEFLIYFQGNSAPDKSGLPSDRFSAERTGGSVSTLTIQRTQQEDSAVYLCASSLGVYEQYFGPGTRLTVT.

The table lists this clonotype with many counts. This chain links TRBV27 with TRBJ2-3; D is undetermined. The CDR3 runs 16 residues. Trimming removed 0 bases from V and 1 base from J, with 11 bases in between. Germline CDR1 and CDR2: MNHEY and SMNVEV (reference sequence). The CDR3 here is CASSLSSFSRTDTQYF. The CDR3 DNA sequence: TGTGCCAGCAGTTTATCGAGCTTCTCCCGCACAGATACGCAGTATTTT.

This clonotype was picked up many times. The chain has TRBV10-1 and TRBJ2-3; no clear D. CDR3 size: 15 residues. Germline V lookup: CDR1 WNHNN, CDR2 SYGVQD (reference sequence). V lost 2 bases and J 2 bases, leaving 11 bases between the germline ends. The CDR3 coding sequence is TGCGCCAGCAGTGAGGCCGCTCAACCCACAGATACGCAGTATTTT. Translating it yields CASSEAAQPTDTQYF.

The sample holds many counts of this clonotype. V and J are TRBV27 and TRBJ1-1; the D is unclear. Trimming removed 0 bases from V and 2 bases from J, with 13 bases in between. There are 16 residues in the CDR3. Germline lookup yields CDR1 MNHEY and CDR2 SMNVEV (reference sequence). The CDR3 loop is CASSLSHGIFNTEAFF. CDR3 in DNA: TGTGCCAGCAGTTTATCTCACGGGATCTTCAACACTGAAGCTTTCTTT.

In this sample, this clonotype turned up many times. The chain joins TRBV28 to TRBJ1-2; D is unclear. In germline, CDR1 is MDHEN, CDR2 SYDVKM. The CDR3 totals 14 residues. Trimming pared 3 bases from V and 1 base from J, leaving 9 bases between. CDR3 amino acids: CASSFVGLNYGYTF. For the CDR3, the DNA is TGTGCCAGCAGTTTTGTAGGGCTTAACTATGGCTACACCTTC.

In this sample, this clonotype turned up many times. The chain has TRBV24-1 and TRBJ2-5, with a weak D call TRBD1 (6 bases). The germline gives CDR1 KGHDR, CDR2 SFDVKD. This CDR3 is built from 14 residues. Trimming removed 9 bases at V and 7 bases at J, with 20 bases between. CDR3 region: CATSTQDSRGTQYF. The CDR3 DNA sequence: TGTGCCACCTCGACCCAGGACAGTCGGGGGACCCAGTACTTC.

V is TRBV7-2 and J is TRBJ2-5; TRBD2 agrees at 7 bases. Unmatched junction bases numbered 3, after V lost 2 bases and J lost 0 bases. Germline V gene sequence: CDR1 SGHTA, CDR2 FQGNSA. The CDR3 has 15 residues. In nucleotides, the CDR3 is TGTGCCAGCAGCTTATCCGGGACTAACCAAGAGACCCAGTACTTC. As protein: CASSLSGTNQETQYF. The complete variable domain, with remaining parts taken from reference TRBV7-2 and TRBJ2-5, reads GAGVSQSPSNKVTEKGKDVELRCDPISGHTALYWYRQSLGQGLEFLIYFQGNSAPDKSGLPSDRFSAERTGGSVSTLTIQRTQQEDSAVYLCASSLSGTNQETQYFGPGTRLLVL.

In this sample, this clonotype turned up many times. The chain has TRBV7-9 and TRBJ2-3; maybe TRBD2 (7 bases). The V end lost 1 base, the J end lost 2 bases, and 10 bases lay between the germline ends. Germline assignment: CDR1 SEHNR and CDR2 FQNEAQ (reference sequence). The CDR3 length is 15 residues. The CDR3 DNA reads TGTGCCAGCAGCTTAGGCGGGGGACACACAGATACGCAGTATTTT. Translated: CASSLGGGHTDTQYF.

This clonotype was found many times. This CDR3 reads CASSVDGDPTLYEQYF. CDR3 sequence (DNA): TGTGCCAGCAGCGTAGATGGGGACCCGACCCTCTACGAGCAGTACTTC. The chain recombines TRBV9 with TRBJ2-7, with D perhaps given as TRBD1 or TRBD2 (5 bases each). Germline CDR1 reads SGDLS; CDR2 reads YYNGEE. The CDR3 is made up of 16 amino acids. Trimming shortened V by 0 bases and J by 3 bases, and 16 bases separated the two germline ends.

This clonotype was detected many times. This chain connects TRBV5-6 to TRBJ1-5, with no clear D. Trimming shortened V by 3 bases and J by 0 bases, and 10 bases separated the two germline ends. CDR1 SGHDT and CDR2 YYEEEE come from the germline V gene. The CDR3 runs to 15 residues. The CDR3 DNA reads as TGTGCCAGCAGCTATACACCTAATAGCAATCAGCCCCAGCATTTT. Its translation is CASSYTPNSNQPQHF.

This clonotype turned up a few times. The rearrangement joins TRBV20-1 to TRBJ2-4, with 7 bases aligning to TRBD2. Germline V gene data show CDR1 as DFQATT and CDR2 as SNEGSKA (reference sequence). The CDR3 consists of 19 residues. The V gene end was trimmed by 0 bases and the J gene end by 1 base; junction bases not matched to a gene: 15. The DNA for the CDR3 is TGCAGTGCTAGAGATCCCCCGGGAGGTGAAGGGCTGGCCAAAAACATTCAGTACTTC. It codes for CSARDPPGGEGLAKNIQYF.

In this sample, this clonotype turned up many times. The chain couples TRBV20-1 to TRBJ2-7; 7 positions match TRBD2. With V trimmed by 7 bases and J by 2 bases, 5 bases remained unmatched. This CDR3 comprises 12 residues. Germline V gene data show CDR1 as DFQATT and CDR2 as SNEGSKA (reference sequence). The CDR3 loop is CSGRGVAYEQYV. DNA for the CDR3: TGCAGTGGTCGGGGGGTGGCCTACGAGCAGTACGTC.

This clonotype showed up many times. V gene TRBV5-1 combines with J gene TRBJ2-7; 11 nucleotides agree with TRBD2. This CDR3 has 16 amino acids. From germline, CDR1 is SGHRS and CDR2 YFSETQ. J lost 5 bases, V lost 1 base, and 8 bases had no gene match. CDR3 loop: CASSLNSGRALDEQYF. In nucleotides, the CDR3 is TGCGCCAGCAGCTTGAATAGCGGGAGGGCCTTGGACGAGCAGTACTTC.

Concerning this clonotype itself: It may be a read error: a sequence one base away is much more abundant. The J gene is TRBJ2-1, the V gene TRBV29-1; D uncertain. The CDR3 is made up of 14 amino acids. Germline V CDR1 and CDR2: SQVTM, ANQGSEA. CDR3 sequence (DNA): TGCAGCGTCGACTGGCCCGATACACCGAATGCGCAGTTCTTC. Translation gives CSVDWPDTPNAQFF.

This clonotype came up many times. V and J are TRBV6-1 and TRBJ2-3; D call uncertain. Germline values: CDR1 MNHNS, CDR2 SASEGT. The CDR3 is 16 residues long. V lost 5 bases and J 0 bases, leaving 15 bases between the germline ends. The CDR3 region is CASSPRTWSSTDTQYF. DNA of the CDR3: TGTGCCAGCAGTCCGAGAACTTGGTCTAGCACAGATACGCAGTATTTT.

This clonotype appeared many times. The CDR3 bases are TGCGCCAGCAGCTTGGCTTTAAGGACTAGCGGGGTCAATGAGCAGTTCTTC. This translates into CASSLALRTSGVNEQFF. The chain joins TRBV5-1 to TRBJ2-1; 12 bases are shared with TRBD2. Per germline, CDR1 SGHRS and CDR2 YFSETQ. Losses at the gene ends were 0 bases for V and 6 bases for J; bases not matched to a gene: 7. This CDR3 has 17 residues.

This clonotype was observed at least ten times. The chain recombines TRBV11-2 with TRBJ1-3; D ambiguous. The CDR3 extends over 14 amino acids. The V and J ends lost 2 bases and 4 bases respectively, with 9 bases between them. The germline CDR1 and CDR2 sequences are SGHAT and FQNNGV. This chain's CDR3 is CASSLTSPGNTIYF. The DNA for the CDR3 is TGTGCCAGCAGCTTAACCTCGCCAGGAAACACCATATATTTT.

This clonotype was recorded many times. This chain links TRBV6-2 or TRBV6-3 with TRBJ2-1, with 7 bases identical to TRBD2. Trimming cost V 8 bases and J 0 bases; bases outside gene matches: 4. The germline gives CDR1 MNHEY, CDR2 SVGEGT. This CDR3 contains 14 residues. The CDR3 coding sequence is TGTGCCAGCCTCAGCGGGAACTCCTACAATGAGCAGTTCTTC. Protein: CASLSGNSYNEQFF.

This CDR3 reads CAWSRGLAVGDEQFF. The CDR3 DNA sequence: TGTGCCTGGAGTAGAGGACTAGCGGTCGGAGATGAGCAGTTCTTC. The rearrangement links TRBV30 to TRBJ2-1; 10 bases map to TRBD2. CDR1 and CDR2 (germline): GTSNPN, SVGIG (reference sequence). The V segment lost 2 bases and the J segment 8 bases; nucleotides outside the gene matches: 9. This CDR3 is built from 15 residues.

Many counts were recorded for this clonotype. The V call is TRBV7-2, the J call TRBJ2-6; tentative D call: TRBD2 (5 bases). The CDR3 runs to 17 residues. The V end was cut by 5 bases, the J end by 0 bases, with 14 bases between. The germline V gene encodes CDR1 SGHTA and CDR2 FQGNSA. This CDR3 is CASSPRGLSSGANVLTF. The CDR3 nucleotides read TGTGCCAGCAGCCCTAGAGGGCTGAGCTCTGGGGCCAACGTCCTGACTTTC.